This T cell receptor (beta chain) is from a study of Graves' ophthalmopathy and Graves' hyperthyroidism. Findings and limits, study-wide: Blood also harbored most expanded thyroid clonotypes above 0.001 frequency. Ophthalmopathy and stable hyperthyroidism were discriminated by a 13-signature model, with roughly 90% sensitivity and 81.08% specificity.

This clonotype was detected many times. What it recognizes is unknown. Trimming left V 4 bases short and J 7 bases short, with 19 bases between. The CDR3 is made up of 15 amino acids. Germline assignment: CDR1 MGHRA and CDR2 YSYEKL. Using RNA transcripts, the TCR beta CDR3 regions were amplified. Amplification began with first-round RT-PCR using HTBI primers, then second-round multiplex PCR was performed. TCRdb independently ran MiXCR on the multiplex PCR reads; one entry per CDR3 protein. The table has 45,000 to 60,000 distinct CDR3 sequences, approximately 45% seen once. The V and J genes are TRBV4-1 and TRBJ1-2; no clear D. The clonotype originates from an adult woman with Graves' ophthalmopathy. The sample consisted of peripheral blood. The CDR3 DNA reads TGCGCCAGCAGCCCGGGTGTTGGCTTGGCTGGTGGCTACACCTTC. Encoded protein: CASSPGVGLAGGYTF.